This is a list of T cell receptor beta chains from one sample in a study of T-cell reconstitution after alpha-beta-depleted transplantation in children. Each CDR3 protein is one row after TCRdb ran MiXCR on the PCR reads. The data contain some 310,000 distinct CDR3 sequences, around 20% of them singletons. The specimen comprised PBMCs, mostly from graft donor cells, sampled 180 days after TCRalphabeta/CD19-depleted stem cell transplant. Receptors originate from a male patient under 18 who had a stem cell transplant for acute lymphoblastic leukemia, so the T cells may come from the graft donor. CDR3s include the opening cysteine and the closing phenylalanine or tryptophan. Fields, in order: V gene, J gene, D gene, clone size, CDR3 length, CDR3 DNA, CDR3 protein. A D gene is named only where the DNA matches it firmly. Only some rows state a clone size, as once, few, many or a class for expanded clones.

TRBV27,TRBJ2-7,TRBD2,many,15,TGTGCCAGCAGTTCTAGCGGGAGGGCCTCCTACGAGCAGTACTTC,CASSSSGRASYEQYF
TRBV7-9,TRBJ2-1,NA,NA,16,TGTGCCAGCAGCCACCGGGCAGGGCAGTTCTACAATGAGCAGTTCTTC,CASSHRAGQFYNEQFF
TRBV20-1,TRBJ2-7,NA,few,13,TGCAGTGCTAACCGACCAGGAGTCTACGAGCAGTACTTC,CSANRPGVYEQYF
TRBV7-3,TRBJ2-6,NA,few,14,TGTGCCAGCAGCTTAATTGGTGGGGCCAACGTCCTGACTTTC,CASSLIGGANVLTF
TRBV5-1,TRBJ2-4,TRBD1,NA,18,TGCGCCAGCAGCTTCCGCGACAGGGACCCATTAGCCAAAAACATTCAGTACTTC,CASSFRDRDPLAKNIQYF
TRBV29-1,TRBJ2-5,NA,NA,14,TGCAGCGTTGAGGGGATAGGTCTGGAAGAGACCCAGTACTTC,CSVEGIGLEETQYF
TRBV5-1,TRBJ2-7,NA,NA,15,TGCGCCAGCAGCTTGAGGTCGCAGGGGAGGTACGAGCAGTACTTC,CASSLRSQGRYEQYF
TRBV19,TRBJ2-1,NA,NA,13,TGTGCCAGTAGTGCCCAGGGGGGTGATGAGCAGTTCTTC,CASSAQGGDEQFF
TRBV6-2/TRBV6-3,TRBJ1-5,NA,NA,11,TGTGCCAGCGGGTCGGTTCAGCCCCAGCATTTT,CASGSVQPQHF
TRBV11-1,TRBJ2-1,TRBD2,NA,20,TGTGCCAGCAGCTTAGAATCCTCCGGGGCTAGCGGGAGAGGGTGGGGTGAGCAGTTCTTC,CASSLESSGASGRGWGEQFF
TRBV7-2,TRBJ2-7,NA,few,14,TGTGCCAGCAGCGCGCCGGGACTGGGTTACGAGCAGTACTTC,CASSAPGLGYEQYF
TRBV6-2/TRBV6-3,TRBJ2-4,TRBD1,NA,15,TGTGCCACCCTTCCCCGACAGGGAGCCAAAAACATTCAGTACTTC,CATLPRQGAKNIQYF
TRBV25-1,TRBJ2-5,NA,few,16,TGTGCCAGCAGTGGATCTTTGATCAACGGCCAAGAGACCCAGTACTTC,CASSGSLINGQETQYF
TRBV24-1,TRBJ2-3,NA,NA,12,TGTGCCACCATTGACCGCACAGATACGCAGTATTTT,CATIDRTDTQYF
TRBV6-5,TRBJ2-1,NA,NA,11,TGTGCCAGCAGTTACATCGATCGGCAGTTCTTC,CASSYIDRQFF
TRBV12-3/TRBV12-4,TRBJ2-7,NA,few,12,TGTGCCAGCAGCTGGGGGGGCCACGAGCAGTACTTC,CASSWGGHEQYF
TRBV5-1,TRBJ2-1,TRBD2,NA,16,TGCGCCAGCAGCCCCTGGTCGGTAGCGGGAGGCCATGAGCAGTTCTTC,CASSPWSVAGGHEQFF
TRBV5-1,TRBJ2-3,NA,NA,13,TGCGCCAGCAGCCGCGGAGTCACAGATACGCAGTATTTT,CASSRGVTDTQYF
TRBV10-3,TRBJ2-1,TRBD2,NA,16,TGTGCCATCAGTTCCCCTGGACTAGCGGGTCGGGATGAGCAGTTCTTC,CAISSPGLAGRDEQFF
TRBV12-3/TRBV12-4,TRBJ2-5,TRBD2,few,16,TGTGCCAGCAGTTCCCCGGGAGGGCGGAACCAAGAGACCCAGTACTTC,CASSSPGGRNQETQYF